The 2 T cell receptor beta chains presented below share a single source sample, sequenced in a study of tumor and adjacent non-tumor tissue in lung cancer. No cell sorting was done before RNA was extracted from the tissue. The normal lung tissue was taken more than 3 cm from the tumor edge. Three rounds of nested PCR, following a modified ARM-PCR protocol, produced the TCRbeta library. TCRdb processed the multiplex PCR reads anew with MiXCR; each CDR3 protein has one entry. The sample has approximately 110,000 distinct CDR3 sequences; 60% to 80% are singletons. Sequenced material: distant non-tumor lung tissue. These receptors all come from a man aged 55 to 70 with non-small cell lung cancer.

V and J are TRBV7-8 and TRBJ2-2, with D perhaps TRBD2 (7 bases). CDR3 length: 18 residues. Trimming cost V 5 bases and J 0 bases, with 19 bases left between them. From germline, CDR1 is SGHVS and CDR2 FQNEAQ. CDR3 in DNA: TGTGCCAGCAGCGGCGAAGGGGGGGGCCCTCCGAACACCGGGGAGCTGTTTTTT. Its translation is CASSGEGGGPPNTGELFF.

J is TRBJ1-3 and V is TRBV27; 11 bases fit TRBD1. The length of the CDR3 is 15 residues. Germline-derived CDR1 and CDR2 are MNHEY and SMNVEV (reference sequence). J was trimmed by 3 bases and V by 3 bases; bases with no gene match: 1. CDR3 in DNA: TGTGCCAGCAGTTTGGGACAGGGGGTTGGAAACACCATATATTTT. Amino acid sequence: CASSLGQGVGNTIYF.